This T cell receptor (beta chain) was captured by sequencing in a study of cytomegalovirus exposure and HLA in healthy donors. The CDR3 is 15 residues long. V was cut by 3 bases and J by 3 bases, with 14 bases left in between. CDR1 and CDR2 (germline): SNHLY, FYNNEI. Findings and limits, study-wide: Reports indicated that the classifier achieved high specificity and sensitivity in diagnosing cytomegalovirus status.

A note on this clone: No antigen is known for it.

A multiplex PCR was run with 60 Vbeta primers and 13 Jbeta primers. TCRdb's copy holds only in-frame clones and misses some; the assay was immunoSEQ multiplex PCR. The table shows around 140,000 clones, with 75% to 90% occurring only once. The rearrangement joins TRBV2 to TRBJ2-5; TRBD2 might be the D (5 bases). The material sequenced was PBMCs. This clonotype was sampled from a middle-aged man in good health and CMV-seronegative. CDR3 residues: CASSERRRGEETQYF. DNA for the CDR3: TGTGCCAGCAGTGAGCGTCGTCGGGGAGAAGAGACCCAGTACTTC.